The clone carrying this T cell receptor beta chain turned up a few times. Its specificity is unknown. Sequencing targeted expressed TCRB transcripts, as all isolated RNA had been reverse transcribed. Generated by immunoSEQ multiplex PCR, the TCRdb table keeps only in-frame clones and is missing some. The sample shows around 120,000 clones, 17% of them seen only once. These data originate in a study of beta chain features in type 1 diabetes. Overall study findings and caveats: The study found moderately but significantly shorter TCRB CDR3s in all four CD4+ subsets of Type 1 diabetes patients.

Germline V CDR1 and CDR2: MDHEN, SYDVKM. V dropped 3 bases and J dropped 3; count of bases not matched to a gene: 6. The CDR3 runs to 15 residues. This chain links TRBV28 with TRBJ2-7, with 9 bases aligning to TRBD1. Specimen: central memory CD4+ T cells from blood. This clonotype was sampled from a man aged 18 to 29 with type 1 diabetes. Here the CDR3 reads CASSLVGTGNYEQYF. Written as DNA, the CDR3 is TGTGCCAGCAGTTTGGTAGGGACAGGGAACTACGAGCAGTACTTC.